The 32 T cell receptor beta chains below all came from one sample that was sequenced in a study of spatial heterogeneity in lung cancer. Sample time point: sample taken at primary tumor resection. TCRdb itself ran the 5' RACE reads through MiXCR, one entry per CDR3 protein. The data contain roughly 48,000 distinct CDR3 sequences, over 4.5% of them singletons. Sample: PBMCs, taken at surgery. Every receptor here comes from a male donor with early-stage non-small cell lung cancer.

The V call is TRBV19, the J call TRBJ1-2, with D uncertain. V was pared by 5 bases and J by 2 bases, with 15 bases between. The CDR3 is 15 residues long. Germline V CDR1 and CDR2: LNHDA, SQIVND (reference sequence). This CDR3 reads CASSVTGIGNYGYTF. Here the CDR3 DNA reads TGTGCCAGTAGTGTAACCGGGATAGGGAACTATGGCTACACCTTC.

This clonotype was counted many times. This chain connects TRBV20-1 to TRBJ1-1; possibly TRBD1 for D (5 bases). Germline V gene sequence: CDR1 DFQATT, CDR2 SNEGSKA (reference sequence). V was pared by 6 bases and J by 2 bases, with 10 bases between. The CDR3 has 12 amino acids. CDR3: CSATEINTEAFF. CDR3 nucleotide sequence: TGCAGTGCGACAGAGATTAACACTGAAGCTTTCTTT.

Note on this clonotype: Possible read error: a much larger clone is one base away. The chain combines TRBV7-6 with TRBJ1-5; possibly TRBD1 for D (5 bases). V shed 8 bases and J shed 2 bases, with 10 bases lying between them. The CDR3 runs 13 residues. Germline-derived CDR1 and CDR2 are SGHVS and FNYEAQ. CDR3: CASGASGNQPQHF. CDR3 DNA: TGTGCCAGCGGGGCAAGCGGCAATCAGCCCCAGCATTTT.

This clonotype was found many times. The genes are TRBV20-1 and TRBJ1-2, with D uncertain. The V end lost 6 bases, the J end lost 13 bases, and 18 bases lay between the germline ends. CDR1 and CDR2 (germline): DFQATT, SNEGSKA (reference sequence). The CDR3 extends over 11 amino acids. The CDR3 loop is CSAARQEVITF. The CDR3 DNA is TGCAGTGCCGCCAGGCAGGAGGTAATCACCTTC.

In its sample, this clonotype was seen many times. The chain uses TRBV4-1 and TRBJ2-3, with TRBD2 identical over 11 bases. V lost 0 bases, J lost 5 bases, and 7 bases stayed unmatched. This CDR3 has 17 residues. The germline gives CDR1 MGHRA, CDR2 YSYEKL. CDR3 DNA: TGCGCCAGCAGCCAAGATGGGACTAGCGGTCCGCTAGATACGCAGTATTTT. Protein product: CASSQDGTSGPLDTQYF.

This clonotype was observed many times. Written as DNA, the CDR3 is TGCAGTGCTAGAGATCGGAGACTAGCGGGAGCTGATACGCAGTATTTT. This sequence encodes CSARDRRLAGADTQYF. This sequence joins TRBV20-1 and TRBJ2-3; 12 nucleotides agree with TRBD2. CDR1 DFQATT and CDR2 SNEGSKA come from the germline V gene (reference sequence). V shed 0 bases, J shed 6 bases, and the junction held 7 bases outside the gene matches. This CDR3 has 16 amino acids.

This clonotype was detected ten times or more. This sequence joins TRBV28 and TRBJ2-3, with 9 bases aligning to TRBD1. The CDR3 has 17 amino acids. The germline V gene has CDR1 MDHEN and CDR2 SYDVKM. V lost 3 bases and J lost 6; bases outside the gene matches: 13. The CDR3: CASSFEYGTGSGDTQYF. In nucleotides, the CDR3 is TGTGCCAGCAGTTTTGAATACGGGACAGGGTCGGGCGATACGCAGTATTTT.

V gene TRBV7-9 combines with J gene TRBJ1-6; no reliable D call. The CDR3 is made up of 16 amino acids. Germline V gene data show CDR1 as SEHNR and CDR2 as FQNEAQ (reference sequence). V was shortened by 5 bases and J by 0 bases, with 11 bases between the two germline ends. CDR3 sequence: CASSPSSSSYNSPLHF. The CDR3, as DNA: TGTGCCAGCAGCCCCTCCTCTAGCTCCTATAATTCACCCCTCCACTTT.

Many counts were recorded for this clonotype. V is TRBV20-1 and J is TRBJ2-1, with D perhaps TRBD2 (6 bases). This CDR3 spans 15 amino acids. From germline, CDR1 is DFQATT and CDR2 SNEGSKA (reference sequence). V was clipped by 2 bases and J by 7 bases, with 18 bases between them. This CDR3 is CSARHSLTGENEQFF. CDR3 nucleotide sequence: TGCAGTGCTAGACACTCTTTGACGGGGGAGAATGAGCAGTTCTTC.

The table lists this clonotype with many counts. V is TRBV19 and J is TRBJ1-5, with D hard to call. CDR3 length: 13 amino acids. CDR1 and CDR2 from the germline V gene are LNHDA and SQIVND (reference sequence). Deletions cut 6 bases from V and 7 bases from J, with 13 bases between. The CDR3 is CASSVEGWQPQHF. In nucleotides, the CDR3 is TGTGCCAGTAGCGTGGAGGGTTGGCAGCCCCAGCATTTT.

This clonotype was observed a handful of times. The gene calls are TRBV6-5 and TRBJ1-6, with 7 bases matching TRBD1. Germline CDR1 MNHEY, CDR2 SVGAGI. Trimming at V came to 2 bases and at J to 10 bases, leaving 5 bases not matched to a gene. This CDR3 has 14 amino acids. DNA for the CDR3: TGTGCCAGCAGTTACACGACAGGGATCTCACCCCTCCACTTT. It codes for CASSYTTGISPLHF.

This clonotype was picked up many times. The chain employs TRBV7-9 and TRBJ1-4; 11 nucleotides agree with TRBD1. The trim removed 5 bases at V and 6 bases at J, leaving 11 bases unmatched. Germline V lookup: CDR1 SEHNR, CDR2 FQNEAQ (reference sequence). This CDR3 has 17 residues. CDR3 region: CASSPWTGGQSDEKLFF. For the CDR3, the DNA is TGTGCCAGCAGCCCATGGACAGGGGGCCAGAGTGATGAAAAACTGTTTTTT.

This clonotype was found many times. CDR3 amino acids: CSASGRGEQFF. For the CDR3, the DNA is TGCAGTGCTAGCGGGAGGGGGGAGCAGTTCTTC. This chain connects TRBV20-1 to TRBJ2-1; 8 bases match TRBD2. Germline V gene lookup returns CDR1 DFQATT and CDR2 SNEGSKA (reference sequence). The V segment lost 3 bases and the J segment 10 bases; nucleotides outside the gene matches: 2. The CDR3 totals 11 residues.

This clonotype was observed at least ten times. This rearrangement joins TRBV5-6 to TRBJ2-7; tentatively, D is TRBD1 (5 bases). The CDR3 covers 13 residues. Germline CDR1 SGHDT, CDR2 YYEEEE. V was cut by 4 bases and J by 6 bases, with 14 bases left in between. The CDR3 DNA sequence: TGTGCCAGCAGCCTTAAGGGGATTCGCGAGCAGTACTTC. Translated, it gives CASSLKGIREQYF. Looking up the rest from reference TRBV5-6 and TRBJ2-7 gives the full variable domain: DAGVTQSPTHLIKTRGQQVTLRCSPKSGHDTVSWYQQALGQGPQFIFQYYEEEERQRGNFPDRFSGHQFPNYSSELNVNALLLGDSALYLCASSLKGIREQYFGPGTRLTVT.

This clonotype was observed at least ten times. The chain carries TRBV29-1 and TRBJ2-3; tentative D call: TRBD2 (7 bases). The CDR3 consists of 15 residues. V was pared by 8 bases and J by 2 bases, with 20 bases between. Per the germline V gene, CDR1 is SQVTM and CDR2 is ANQGSEA. The CDR3 nucleotides are TGCAGCTATTCGGGGGGCAGGGTGCACACAGATACGCAGTATTTT. Translating gives CSYSGGRVHTDTQYF.

The table lists this clonotype with many counts. The chain combines TRBV11-2 with TRBJ2-2; TRBD1 might be the D (5 bases). Germline CDR1 and CDR2: SGHAT and FQNNGV. V was pared by 5 bases and J by 4 bases, with 17 bases between. The length of the CDR3 is 16 residues. The CDR3 region is CASSLQVMARTGELFF. CDR3 DNA sequence: TGTGCCAGCAGCCTACAGGTGATGGCGCGCACCGGGGAGCTGTTTTTT.

This clonotype showed up many times. V is TRBV20-1 and J is TRBJ2-1, with D unresolved. V was clipped by 4 bases and J by 12 bases, with 10 bases between them. This CDR3 is built from 10 residues. CDR1 DFQATT and CDR2 SNEGSKA come from the germline V gene (reference sequence). CDR3 in DNA: TGCAGTGCTACAGAGGCTCGGCAGTTCTTC. Its protein product is CSATEARQFF.

This clonotype was picked up many times. The chain combines TRBV27 with TRBJ2-7; 7 bases map to TRBD2. V shed 4 bases and J 3 bases; nucleotides not matched to a gene: 9. Germline V CDR1 and CDR2: MNHEY, SMNVEV (reference sequence). CDR3 size: 15 residues. CDR3: CASSSIAGQRYEQYF. CDR3 sequence (DNA): TGTGCCAGCAGTTCGATAGCGGGCCAACGCTACGAGCAGTACTTC.

V usage is TRBV4-1 and J usage is TRBJ2-1; TRBD2 aligns across 7 bases. J lost 10 bases, V lost 5 bases, and 8 bases had no gene match. The CDR3 loop spans 13 amino acids. Germline CDR1 is MGHRA and CDR2 is YSYEKL. Here the CDR3 reads CASSGDYFPEQFF. The DNA for the CDR3 is TGCGCCAGCAGCGGGGACTACTTCCCCGAGCAGTTCTTC.

This clonotype came up many times. This chain's CDR3 is CASSLDRGNQPQHF. The CDR3 DNA follows: TGTGCCAGCAGTTTGGACAGGGGTAATCAGCCCCAGCATTTT. This rearrangement joins TRBV12-3 or TRBV12-4 to TRBJ1-5; 9 nucleotides agree with TRBD1. With V trimmed by 3 bases and J by 4 bases, 1 base remained unmatched. The CDR3 consists of 14 residues.

This clonotype was seen more than once but under ten times. The chain couples TRBV11-1 to TRBJ2-3; D is ambiguous. Germline CDR1 is SGHAT and CDR2 is FQDESV (reference sequence). The length of the CDR3 is 15 residues. The V gene lost 0 bases and the J gene lost 0 bases, with 7 bases spanning the gap. The CDR3 region is CASSLAVPSTDTQYF. DNA of the CDR3: TGTGCCAGCAGCTTAGCGGTGCCTAGCACAGATACGCAGTATTTT.

This clonotype was seen ten or more times. This rearrangement joins TRBV5-1 to TRBJ2-5, with D perhaps matching TRBD1 (6 bases). Germline V CDR1 and CDR2: SGHRS, YFSETQ. V lost 0 bases to trimming and J lost 4 bases, with 13 bases between them. The CDR3 is 15 amino acids. CDR3 in amino acids: CASSLAQGRGETQYF. In DNA form, the CDR3 reads TGCGCCAGCAGCTTGGCACAGGGTAGGGGAGAGACCCAGTACTTC.

Many counts were recorded for this clonotype. The CDR3 is CASSGRTSDTDTQYF. Here the CDR3 DNA reads TGTGCCAGCAGCGGGAGGACTAGCGACACAGATACGCAGTATTTT. The chain has TRBV7-2 and TRBJ2-3, with 9 bases aligning to TRBD2. CDR3 length: 15 amino acids. CDR1 is SGHTA, CDR2 FQGNSA, per germline. V shed 5 bases, J shed 2 bases, and the junction held 5 bases outside the gene matches.

In its sample, this clonotype was seen many times. This rearrangement joins TRBV7-2 to TRBJ2-3; unclear D gene. The CDR3 runs 15 residues. Germline CDR1 is SGHTA and CDR2 is FQGNSA. V lost 0 bases and J lost 6, with 13 bases in between. CDR3 region: CASSLARHPGDTQYF. CDR3 DNA sequence: TGTGCCAGCAGCTTAGCGAGGCACCCAGGCGATACGCAGTATTTT. The whole variable domain, filled in from reference TRBV7-2 and TRBJ2-3, reads GAGVSQSPSNKVTEKGKDVELRCDPISGHTALYWYRQSLGQGLEFLIYFQGNSAPDKSGLPSDRFSAERTGGSVSTLTIQRTQQEDSAVYLCASSLARHPGDTQYFGPGTRLTVL.

A few counts support this clonotype. The genes are TRBV10-3 and TRBJ1-3; TRBD1 matches at 8 bases. Germline V CDR1 and CDR2: ENHRY, SYGVKD. This CDR3 is built from 16 residues. The trim removed 0 bases at V and 2 bases at J, leaving 3 bases unmatched. The CDR3 here is CAISESEQGAGNTIYF. In DNA form, the CDR3 reads TGTGCCATCAGTGAGTCCGAACAGGGGGCTGGAAACACCATATATTTT.

This clonotype showed up many times. Sequence at one end of the junction differs from germline and may be a read error. The chain links TRBV5-5 to TRBJ2-1, with TRBD2 as a possible D gene (6 bases). Germline V gene data show CDR1 as SGHKS and CDR2 as YYEKEE (reference sequence). CDR3 length: 13 amino acids. Written as DNA, the CDR3 is TGTGCCAGCAGCTTCGTTTCCCGGGATTCGGGGGTCTTC. It codes for CASSFVSRDSGVF.

This clonotype was found many times. This chain joins TRBV7-9 and TRBJ2-7; TRBD2 aligns across 15 bases. This CDR3 is built from 17 residues. V lost 5 bases to trimming and J lost 2 bases; unmatched junction nucleotides: 7. Germline V gives CDR1 SEHNR, CDR2 FQNEAQ (reference sequence). The CDR3 reads CASSPGTSGRWAYEQYF. CDR3 nucleotide sequence: TGTGCCAGCAGCCCAGGGACTAGCGGGAGGTGGGCCTACGAGCAGTACTTC.

This clonotype was detected many times. The rearrangement uses TRBV20-1 and TRBJ2-5; D gene ambiguous. The CDR3 runs to 14 residues. Trimming took 1 base from V and 1 from J, leaving 10 bases between them. Germline CDR1 DFQATT, CDR2 SNEGSKA (reference sequence). The CDR3 coding sequence is TGCAGTGCTAGAGTTGTTAACCTCCAAGAGACCCAGTACTTC. This translates into CSARVVNLQETQYF.

This clonotype was counted ten times or more. The V gene is TRBV7-9, the J gene TRBJ1-5, with a tentative D call TRBD1 (6 bases). Trimming removed 3 bases at V and 6 bases at J, with 15 bases between. Germline V gene lookup returns CDR1 SEHNR and CDR2 FQNEAQ (reference sequence). CDR3 length: 15 residues. Written as DNA, the CDR3 is TGTGCCAGCAGCTTGGGCAGCGTAGGGGGTCAGCCCCAGCATTTT. This gives the protein CASSLGSVGGQPQHF.

The CDR3 bases are TGTGCCAGCAGTCCGGGACATCCGACCGGGGAGCTGTTTTTT. Amino acid sequence: CASSPGHPTGELFF. The chain carries TRBV27 and TRBJ2-2; the D gene is possibly TRBD1 (6 bases). This CDR3 has 14 residues. V was clipped by 5 bases and J by 5 bases, with 12 bases between them. CDR1 and CDR2 (germline): MNHEY, SMNVEV (reference sequence).

At least ten counts were recorded for this clonotype. The chain links TRBV4-1 to TRBJ2-7, with 7 bases that match TRBD1. The CDR3 has 14 amino acids. CDR1 is MGHRA and CDR2 is YSYEKL in the germline V gene. V lost 3 bases to trimming and J lost 2 bases; unmatched junction nucleotides: 4. The CDR3 is CASSQTGSPYEQYF. CDR3 bases: TGCGCCAGCAGCCAGACAGGGTCCCCCTACGAGCAGTACTTC.

This clonotype rates as medium-sized. V usage is TRBV6-1 and J usage is TRBJ2-7, with D hard to call. V was trimmed by 3 bases and J by 0 bases, leaving 3 bases between them. CDR3 length: 12 residues. Germline V lookup: CDR1 MNHNS, CDR2 SASEGT. The CDR3 sequence: CASSESSYEQYF. The CDR3 DNA sequence: TGTGCCAGCAGTGAGAGCTCCTACGAGCAGTACTTC.